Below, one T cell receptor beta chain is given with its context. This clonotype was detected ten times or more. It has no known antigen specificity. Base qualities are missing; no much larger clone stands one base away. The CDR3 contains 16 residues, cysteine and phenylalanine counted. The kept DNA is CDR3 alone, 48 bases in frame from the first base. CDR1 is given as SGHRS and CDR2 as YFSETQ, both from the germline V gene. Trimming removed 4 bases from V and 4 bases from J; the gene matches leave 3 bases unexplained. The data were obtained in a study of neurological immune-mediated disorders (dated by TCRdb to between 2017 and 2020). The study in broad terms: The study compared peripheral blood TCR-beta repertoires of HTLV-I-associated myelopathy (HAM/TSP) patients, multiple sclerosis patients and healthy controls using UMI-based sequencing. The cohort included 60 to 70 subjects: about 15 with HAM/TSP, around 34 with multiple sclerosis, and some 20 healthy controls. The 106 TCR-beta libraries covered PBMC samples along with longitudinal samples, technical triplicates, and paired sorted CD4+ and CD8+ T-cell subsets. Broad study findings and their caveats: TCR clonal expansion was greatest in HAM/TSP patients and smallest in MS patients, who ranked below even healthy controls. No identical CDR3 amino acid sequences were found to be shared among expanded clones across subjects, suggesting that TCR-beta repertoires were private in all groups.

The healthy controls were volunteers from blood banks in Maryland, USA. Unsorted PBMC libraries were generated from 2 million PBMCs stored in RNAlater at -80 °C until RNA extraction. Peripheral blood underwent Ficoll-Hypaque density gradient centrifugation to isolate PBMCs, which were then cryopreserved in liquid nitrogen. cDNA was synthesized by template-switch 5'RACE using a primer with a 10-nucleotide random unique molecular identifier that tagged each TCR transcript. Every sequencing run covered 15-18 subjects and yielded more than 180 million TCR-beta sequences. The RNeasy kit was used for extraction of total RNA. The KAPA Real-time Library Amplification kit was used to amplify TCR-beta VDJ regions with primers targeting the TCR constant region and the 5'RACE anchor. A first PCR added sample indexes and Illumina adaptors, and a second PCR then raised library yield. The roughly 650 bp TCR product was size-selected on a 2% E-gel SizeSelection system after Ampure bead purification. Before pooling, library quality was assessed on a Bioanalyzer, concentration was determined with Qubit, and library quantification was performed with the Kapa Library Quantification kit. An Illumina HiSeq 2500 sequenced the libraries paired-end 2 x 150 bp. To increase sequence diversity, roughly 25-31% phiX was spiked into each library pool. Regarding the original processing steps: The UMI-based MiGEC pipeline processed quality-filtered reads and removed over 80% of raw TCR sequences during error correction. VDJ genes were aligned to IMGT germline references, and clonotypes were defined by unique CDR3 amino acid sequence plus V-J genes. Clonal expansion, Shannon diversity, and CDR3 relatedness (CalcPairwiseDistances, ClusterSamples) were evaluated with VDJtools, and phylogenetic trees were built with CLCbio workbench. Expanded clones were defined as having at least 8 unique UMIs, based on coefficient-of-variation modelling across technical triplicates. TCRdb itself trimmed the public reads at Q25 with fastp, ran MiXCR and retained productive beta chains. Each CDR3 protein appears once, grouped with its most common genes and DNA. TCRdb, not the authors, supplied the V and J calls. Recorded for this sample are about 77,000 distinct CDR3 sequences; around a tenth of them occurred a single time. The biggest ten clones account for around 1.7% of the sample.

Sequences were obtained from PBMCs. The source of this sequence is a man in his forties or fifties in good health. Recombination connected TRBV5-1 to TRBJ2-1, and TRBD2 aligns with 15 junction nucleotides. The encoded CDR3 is CASSVGLAGGYNEQFF. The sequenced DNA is TGCGCCAGCAGCGTAGGACTAGCGGGAGGGTACAATGAGCAGTTCTTC.